In its sample, the clone carrying this T cell receptor beta chain was seen many times. Its target is not known. The memory fraction was CD4+CD45RO+CD25- cells. TCRdb called the 5' RACE reads again in MiXCR, with one record for every CDR3 protein. The sample has 50,000 to 75,000 distinct CDR3 sequences, 20% to 25% seen once; the top ten hold more than 2.5%. Notes on the study in general: Tumor memory CD4+ T cell TCR gene usage was found to cluster with blood and lymph node memory CD4+ cells and with lymph node naive CD4+ cells. Tumor Treg TCRs overlapped most with tumor naive CD4+ cells.

Germline-derived CDR1 and CDR2 are SGHRS and YFSETQ. The CDR3 is 15 amino acids. V lost 4 bases, J lost 1 base, and 6 bases stayed unmatched. The sample comprised memory CD4+ T cells sorted from a lymph node. Subset defined: memory CD4+ T cells, CD4+CD45RO+CD25-. The TCR originated in a female donor with breast cancer. The chain recombines TRBV5-1 with TRBJ2-5, with 8 bases fitting TRBD1. CDR3 nucleotides: TGCGCCAGCAGCAATGAACAGGGGGGCCAAGAGACCCAGTACTTC. Its protein product is CASSNEQGGQETQYF.